The subject of this entry is one T cell receptor (beta chain). The data belong to a study of blood T cell repertoires in COVID-19. Study as a whole: Spain, Italy and the United States supplied samples that represented acute and convalescent COVID-19.

This CDR3 has 19 amino acids. Unmatched junction bases numbered 15, after V lost 3 bases and J lost 7 bases. Germline lookup yields CDR1 MDHEN and CDR2 SYDVKM. Per the original methods: Amplified reference gene primers provided the basis for estimating nucleated cell counts. Clones were read by immunoSEQ multiplex PCR, and TCRdb kept only the in-frame ones, dropping some. V, J and clone size are those of that table, while D and trimming were read from the DNA. The table records 200,000 to 250,000 clones, approximately 86% of them present only once. The chain combines TRBV28 with TRBJ1-4; TRBD1 agrees at 12 bases. Sequencing was performed on peripheral blood. The TCR sequence derives from a woman aged 60-75 years with active or convalescent COVID-19. The CDR3 DNA reads as TGTGCCAGCAGTTTTCCGGGACAGGGGGCCTTCGGCTGGGGTGAAAAACTGTTTTTT. Amino acid sequence: CASSFPGQGAFGWGEKLFF.